These 18 T cell receptor beta chains were all obtained from the same sample, sequenced in a study of lymphopenia after photon versus proton radiotherapy. The table came from immunoSEQ multiplex PCR; TCRdb's copy has only in-frame clones and leaves some out. The profile shows some 70,000 clones, approximately 87% of them singletons. Sequenced here: peripheral blood, sampled from a patient treated with proton-based radiotherapy. The origin of the receptors is an elderly man with esophageal cancer.

The chain uses TRBV7-2 and TRBJ2-3; possible D gene TRBD2, 6 bases. V was shortened by 0 bases and J by 0 bases, with 16 bases between the two germline ends. CDR1 is SGHTA, CDR2 FQGNSA, per germline. The CDR3 runs 18 residues. The DNA of the CDR3 is TGTGCCAGCAGCTTAGCCCGATCTAGCGACACTAGCACAGATACGCAGTATTTT. Protein sequence: CASSLARSSDTSTDTQYF. Full variable domain (rest looked up from reference TRBV7-2 and TRBJ2-3): GAGVSQSPSNKVTEKGKDVELRCDPISGHTALYWYRQSLGQGLEFLIYFQGNSAPDKSGLPSDRFSAERTGGSVSTLTIQRTQQEDSAVYLCASSLARSSDTSTDTQYFGPGTRLTVL.

The rearrangement uses TRBV4-3 and TRBJ2-2; possibly TRBD2 for D (5 bases). Germline V lookup: CDR1 LGHNA, CDR2 YSLEER. The CDR3 spans 17 residues. V lost 0 bases and J lost 7, with 18 bases in between. This CDR3 reads CASSQDPPSGYDGELFF. Here the CDR3 DNA reads TGCGCCAGCAGCCAAGACCCCCCCTCGGGATATGACGGGGAGCTGTTTTTT.

This sequence joins TRBV11-3 and TRBJ2-1, with 10 bases aligning to TRBD2. CDR1 is SGHNT, CDR2 YENEEA, per germline. The J segment lost 7 bases and the V segment lost 2 bases, leaving 5 bases of the junction unmatched. There are 15 residues in the CDR3. CDR3 in DNA: TGTGCCAGCAGCTTAAGTTCGGGACTAGCGAATGAGCAGTTCTTC. Its protein product is CASSLSSGLANEQFF.

CDR3 region: CASSLRTGWGSEAFF. The CDR3 DNA sequence: TGTGCCAGCAGCTTACGGACAGGGTGGGGCTCTGAAGCTTTCTTT. The J gene is TRBJ1-1, the V gene TRBV11-2; 8 positions match TRBD1. CDR1 is SGHAT, CDR2 FQNNGV, per germline. With V trimmed by 2 bases and J by 6 bases, 8 bases remained unmatched. The CDR3 is 15 residues long.

The chain couples TRBV9 to TRBJ2-6; TRBD2 matches at 12 bases. The germline V gene has CDR1 SGDLS and CDR2 YYNGEE. Losses at the gene ends were 4 bases for V and 3 bases for J; bases not matched to a gene: 5. This CDR3 is built from 17 residues. This CDR3 reads CASSRRLAGVGANVLTF. The CDR3 DNA follows: TGTGCCAGCAGCCGGAGACTAGCGGGAGTTGGGGCCAACGTCCTGACTTTC.

V gene TRBV5-1 combines with J gene TRBJ2-5, with 10 positions matching TRBD2. V dropped 3 bases and J dropped 1; count of bases not matched to a gene: 3. The CDR3 is 15 amino acids. The V gene's germline CDR1 is SGHRS and CDR2 YFSETQ. CDR3 DNA: TGCGCCAGCAGCTCTAGCGGGGGCCCCCAAGAGACCCAGTACTTC. It codes for CASSSSGGPQETQYF.

This chain links TRBV27 with TRBJ2-6, with D uncertain. Per the germline V gene, CDR1 is MNHEY and CDR2 is SMNVEV (reference sequence). V dropped 3 bases and J dropped 1 base, with 1 base sitting between them. There are 13 residues in the CDR3. The CDR3 sequence is CASSFSGANVLTF. For the CDR3, the DNA is TGTGCCAGCAGTTTTTCTGGGGCCAACGTCCTGACTTTC.

This clone was detected only a few times. The V call is TRBV7-9, the J call TRBJ1-2; possible D gene TRBD1, 5 bases. The V gene lost 0 bases and the J gene lost 2 bases, with 7 bases spanning the gap. Germline assignment: CDR1 SEHNR and CDR2 FQNEAQ (reference sequence). There are 14 residues in the CDR3. The CDR3 region is CASSLAAGNYGYTF. The CDR3 nucleotides read TGTGCCAGCAGCTTAGCGGCAGGGAACTATGGCTACACCTTC.

This clone has just one count. The chain carries TRBV14 and TRBJ2-2; weak D call: TRBD2 (5 bases). The germline V gene encodes CDR1 SGHDN and CDR2 FVKESK. The CDR3 has 15 residues. V lost 4 bases and J 8 bases, leaving 17 bases between the germline ends. Here the CDR3 reads CASSPKTPRRGELFF. CDR3 coding DNA: TGTGCCAGCAGCCCTAAGACACCTCGGAGGGGGGAGCTGTTTTTT.

This clone is a singleton in its sample. The chain couples TRBV4-1 to TRBJ2-2, with TRBD2 identical over 7 bases. Looked up from germline, CDR1 is MGHRA and CDR2 is YSYEKL. J lost 1 base, V lost 1 base, and 15 bases had no gene match. The CDR3 spans 20 residues. CDR3 loop: CASSQGLGGMARRNTGELFF. The CDR3 DNA reads TGCGCCAGCAGCCAAGGGTTGGGAGGGATGGCTCGGCGGAACACCGGGGAGCTGTTTTTT.

The rearrangement joins TRBV5-6 to TRBJ1-2; D may be TRBD1 (5 bases). V shed 0 bases and J shed 12 bases, with 24 bases lying between them. The CDR3 length is 16 residues. CDR1 and CDR2 from the germline V gene are SGHDT and YYEEEE. DNA for the CDR3: TGTGCCAGCAGCTTGGTTCCCGAATTTGGCCAGGGCGTCAACACCTTC. Protein product: CASSLVPEFGQGVNTF.

The J gene is TRBJ1-6, the V gene TRBV19, with 7 nucleotides matching TRBD1. Germline lookup yields CDR1 LNHDA and CDR2 SQIVND (reference sequence). With 7 bases clipped from V and 4 bases from J, the junction kept 13 bases outside the gene matches. This CDR3 is built from 17 residues. The CDR3 DNA reads as TGTGCCAGTACCCTCTTCGCAGGGGGTCCATATAATTCACCCCTCCACTTT. As protein: CASTLFAGGPYNSPLHF.

This chain joins TRBV5-4 and TRBJ2-3; 12 bases agree with TRBD2. CDR3 length equals 16 residues. CDR1 and CDR2 (germline): SGHNT, YYREEE (reference sequence). V trimming: 3 bases; J trimming: 1 base; junction bases outside the gene matches: 3. The DNA for the CDR3 is TGTGCCAGCAGCTCTAGACTAGCGGGAGGCACAGATACGCAGTATTTT. This translates into CASSSRLAGGTDTQYF.

The V and J genes are TRBV5-5 and TRBJ1-1; D unresolved. The V and J ends lost 2 bases and 2 bases respectively, with 10 bases between them. CDR3 length equals 14 residues. Germline lookup yields CDR1 SGHKS and CDR2 YYEKEE (reference sequence). The CDR3 DNA reads TGTGCCAGCAGCTTAAATGGCCTTAACACTGAAGCTTTCTTT. This translates into CASSLNGLNTEAFF.

The V and J genes are TRBV11-2 and TRBJ1-2; 10 nucleotides agree with TRBD1. Trimming took 4 bases from V and 7 from J; bases not matched to a gene: 12. Germline V gene lookup returns CDR1 SGHAT and CDR2 FQNNGV. The CDR3 runs 16 residues. The chain's CDR3 is CASSSISGTGARGYTF. The CDR3 bases are TGTGCCAGCAGCTCAATATCCGGGACAGGGGCCCGTGGCTACACCTTC.

The chain joins TRBV15 to TRBJ2-7; 9 nucleotides line up with TRBD1. V trimming: 1 base; J trimming: 6 bases; junction bases outside the gene matches: 4. The germline gives CDR1 LNHNV, CDR2 YYDKDF (reference sequence). The CDR3 sequence is 14 residues long. The CDR3 protein is CATSRVGTGSEQYF. DNA of the CDR3: TGTGCCACCAGCAGAGTGGGGACAGGGAGCGAGCAGTACTTC.

V is TRBV28 and J is TRBJ1-5, with TRBD1 identical over 8 bases. The V and J ends lost 3 bases and 4 bases, in that order; junction bases with no gene match: 5. Germline V gives CDR1 MDHEN, CDR2 SYDVKM. The CDR3 loop spans 15 amino acids. The CDR3 bases are TGTGCCAGCAGTTTGACAGGGGTCTGGAATCAGCCCCAGCATTTT. It is translated as CASSLTGVWNQPQHF.

The chain combines TRBV6-1 with TRBJ1-6, with 11 bases fitting TRBD1. V lost 2 bases and J lost 9; bases outside the gene matches: 6. This CDR3 comprises 16 residues. Germline lookup yields CDR1 MNHNS and CDR2 SASEGT. The DNA of the CDR3 is TGTGCCAGCAGTGAACGAGGACAGGGGGCAGCTTCACCCCTCCACTTT. Translating it yields CASSERGQGAASPLHF.